This T cell receptor (beta chain) is from a study of cytomegalovirus exposure and HLA in healthy donors. Broader study findings: A later analysis found common viral pathogens apparently linked to several of the most significant clusters. Later analysis identified a missense DCLRE1C variant that was linked to TCR beta V- and J-gene trimming. TCR beta sequences numbering fewer than 20,000 were associated with HLA alleles at 0.05 false discovery rate in a later analysis. Most of the CMV-associated TCR beta chains (in a later analysis) appeared to be HLA-restricted.

The CDR3 covers 16 residues. From germline, CDR1 is MGHRA and CDR2 YSYEKL. Trimming stripped 0 bases from V and 1 base from J, with 12 bases between. The PCR was carried out with 60 Vbeta primers and 13 Jbeta primers. Measured with immunoSEQ multiplex PCR; TCRdb has only the in-frame clones, and not every one. The listing contains some 130,000 clones. Points on this clone: Its antigen is unknown.

This chain connects TRBV4-1 to TRBJ1-1; possible D gene TRBD1, 6 bases. The clonotype originates from a man aged 18 to 35 in good health and CMV-seronegative. The sequenced material came from PBMCs. CDR3 loop: CASSQDQGTANTEAFF. As DNA, the CDR3 is TGCGCCAGCAGCCAAGATCAGGGGACGGCGAACACTGAAGCTTTCTTT.